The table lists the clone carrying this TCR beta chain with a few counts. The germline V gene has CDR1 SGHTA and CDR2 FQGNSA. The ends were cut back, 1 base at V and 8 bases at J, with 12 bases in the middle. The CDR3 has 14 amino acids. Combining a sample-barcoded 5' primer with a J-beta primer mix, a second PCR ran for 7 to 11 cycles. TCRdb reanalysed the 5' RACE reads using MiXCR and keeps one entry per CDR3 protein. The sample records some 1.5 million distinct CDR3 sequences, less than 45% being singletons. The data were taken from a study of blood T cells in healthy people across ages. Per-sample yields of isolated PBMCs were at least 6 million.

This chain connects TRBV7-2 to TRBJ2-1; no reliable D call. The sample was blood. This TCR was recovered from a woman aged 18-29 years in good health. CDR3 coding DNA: TGTGCCAGCAGCTTAGAGGGTCCACCTGATGAGCAGTTCTTC. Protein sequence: CASSLEGPPDEQFF.